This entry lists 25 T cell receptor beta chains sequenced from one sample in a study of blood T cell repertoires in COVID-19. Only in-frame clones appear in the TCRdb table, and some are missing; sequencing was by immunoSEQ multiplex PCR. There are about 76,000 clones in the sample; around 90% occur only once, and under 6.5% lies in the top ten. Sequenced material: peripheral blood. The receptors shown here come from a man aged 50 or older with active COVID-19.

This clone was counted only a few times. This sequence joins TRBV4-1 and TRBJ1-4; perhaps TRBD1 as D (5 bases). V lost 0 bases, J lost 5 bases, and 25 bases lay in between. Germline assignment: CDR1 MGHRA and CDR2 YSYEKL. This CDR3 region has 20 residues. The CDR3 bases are TGCGCCAGCAGCCAAGATCTGGGCAGGGCGGAACTTGGAGGGAATGAAAAACTGTTTTTT. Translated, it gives CASSQDLGRAELGGNEKLFF.

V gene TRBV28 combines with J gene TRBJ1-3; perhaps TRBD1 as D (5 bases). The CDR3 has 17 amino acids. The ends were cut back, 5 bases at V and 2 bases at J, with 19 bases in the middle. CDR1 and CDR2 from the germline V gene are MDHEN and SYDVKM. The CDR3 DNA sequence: TGTGCCAGCAGTCTGTCCTACCTTAAAGGGGCTGGAAACACCATATATTTT. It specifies CASSLSYLKGAGNTIYF. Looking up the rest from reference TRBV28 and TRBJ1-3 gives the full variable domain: DVKVTQSSRYLVKRTGEKVFLECVQDMDHENMFWYRQDPGLGLRLIYFSYDVKMKEKGDIPEGYSVSREKKERFSLILESASTNQTSMYLCASSLSYLKGAGNTIYFGEGSWLTVV.

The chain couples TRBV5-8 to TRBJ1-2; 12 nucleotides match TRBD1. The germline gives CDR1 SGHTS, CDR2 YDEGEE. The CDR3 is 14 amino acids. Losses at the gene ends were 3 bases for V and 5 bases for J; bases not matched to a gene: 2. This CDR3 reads CASSSGQGAYGYTF. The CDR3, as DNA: TGTGCCAGCAGCTCGGGACAGGGGGCTTATGGCTACACCTTC.

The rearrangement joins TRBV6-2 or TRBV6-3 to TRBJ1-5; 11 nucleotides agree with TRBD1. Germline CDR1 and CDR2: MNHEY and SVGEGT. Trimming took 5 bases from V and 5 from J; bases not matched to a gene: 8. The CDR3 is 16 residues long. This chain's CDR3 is CASSPRGQGGDQPQHF. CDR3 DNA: TGTGCCAGCAGTCCCCGGGGACAGGGGGGGGATCAGCCCCAGCATTTT.

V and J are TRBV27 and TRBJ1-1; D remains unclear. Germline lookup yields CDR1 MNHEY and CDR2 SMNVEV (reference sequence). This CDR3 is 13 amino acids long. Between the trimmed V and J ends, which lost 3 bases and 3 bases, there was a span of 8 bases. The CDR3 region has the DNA TGTGCCAGCAGTTTCTACGTGGACACTGAAGCTTTCTTT. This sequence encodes CASSFYVDTEAFF.

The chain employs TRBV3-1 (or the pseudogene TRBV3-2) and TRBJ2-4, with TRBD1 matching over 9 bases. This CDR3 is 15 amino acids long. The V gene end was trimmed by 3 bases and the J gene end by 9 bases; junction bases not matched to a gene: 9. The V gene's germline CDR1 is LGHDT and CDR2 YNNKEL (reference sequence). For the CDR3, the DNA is TGTGCCAGCAGCCAGGGGGACAGGGTCTATAGCATTCAGTACTTC. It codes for CASSQGDRVYSIQYF.

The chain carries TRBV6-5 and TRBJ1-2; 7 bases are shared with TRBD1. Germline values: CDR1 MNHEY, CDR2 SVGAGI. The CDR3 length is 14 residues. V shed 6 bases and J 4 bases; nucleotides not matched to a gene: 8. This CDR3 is CASSSRGGAYGYTF. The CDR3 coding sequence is TGTGCCAGCAGCTCACGAGGGGGCGCCTATGGCTACACCTTC.

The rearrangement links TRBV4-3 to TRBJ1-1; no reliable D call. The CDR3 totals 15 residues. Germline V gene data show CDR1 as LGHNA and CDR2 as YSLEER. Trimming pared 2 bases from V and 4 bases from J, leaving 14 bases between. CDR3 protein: CASSQTTQSSTEAFF. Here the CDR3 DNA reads TGCGCCAGCAGCCAAACTACGCAGAGTTCCACTGAAGCTTTCTTT.

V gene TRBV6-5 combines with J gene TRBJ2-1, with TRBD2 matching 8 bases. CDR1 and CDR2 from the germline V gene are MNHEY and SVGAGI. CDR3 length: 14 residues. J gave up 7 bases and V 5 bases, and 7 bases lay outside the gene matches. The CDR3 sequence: CASSPSRGGNEQFF. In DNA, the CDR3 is TGTGCCAGCAGTCCCTCCCGGGGGGGGAATGAGCAGTTCTTC.

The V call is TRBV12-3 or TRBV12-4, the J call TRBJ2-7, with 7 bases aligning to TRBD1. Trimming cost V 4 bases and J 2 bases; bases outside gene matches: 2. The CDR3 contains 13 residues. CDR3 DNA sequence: TGTGCCAGCAGTTCAGGGGGACCCTACGAGCAGTACTTC. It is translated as CASSSGGPYEQYF.

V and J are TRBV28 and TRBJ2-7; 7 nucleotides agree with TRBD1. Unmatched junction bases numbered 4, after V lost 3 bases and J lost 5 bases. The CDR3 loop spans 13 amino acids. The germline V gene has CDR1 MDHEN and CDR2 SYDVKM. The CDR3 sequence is CASSFGQAHEQYF. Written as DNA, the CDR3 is TGTGCCAGCAGTTTCGGACAGGCCCACGAGCAGTACTTC.

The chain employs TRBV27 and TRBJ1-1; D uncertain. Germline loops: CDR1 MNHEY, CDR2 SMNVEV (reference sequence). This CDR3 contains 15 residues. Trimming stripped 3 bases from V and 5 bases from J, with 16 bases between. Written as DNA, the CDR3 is TGTGCCAGCAGTTTCTTATATACCCCCGGGACTGAAGCTTTCTTT. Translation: CASSFLYTPGTEAFF.

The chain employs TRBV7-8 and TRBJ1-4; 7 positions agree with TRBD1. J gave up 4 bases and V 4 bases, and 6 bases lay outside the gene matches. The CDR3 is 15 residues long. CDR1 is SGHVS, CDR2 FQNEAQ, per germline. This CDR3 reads CASSSWDSINEKLFF. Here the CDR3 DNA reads TGTGCCAGCAGCTCCTGGGACAGTATTAATGAAAAACTGTTTTTT.

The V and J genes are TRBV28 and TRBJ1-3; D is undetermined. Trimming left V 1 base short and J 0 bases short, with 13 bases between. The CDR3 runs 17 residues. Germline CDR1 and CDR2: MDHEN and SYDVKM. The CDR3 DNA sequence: TGTGCCAGCAGTTTATCTTACCTACGGGGCTCTGGAAACACCATATATTTT. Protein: CASSLSYLRGSGNTIYF.

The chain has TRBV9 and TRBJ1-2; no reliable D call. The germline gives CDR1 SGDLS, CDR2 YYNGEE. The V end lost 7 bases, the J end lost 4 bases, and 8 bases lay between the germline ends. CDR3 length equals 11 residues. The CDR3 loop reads CASQQPYGYTF. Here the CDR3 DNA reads TGTGCCAGCCAACAGCCCTATGGCTACACCTTC.

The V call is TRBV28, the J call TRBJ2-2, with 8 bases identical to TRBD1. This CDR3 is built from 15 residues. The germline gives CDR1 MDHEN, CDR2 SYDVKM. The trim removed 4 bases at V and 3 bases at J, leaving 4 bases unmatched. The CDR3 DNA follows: TGTGCCAGCAGTTATACAGGGGGATACACCGGGGAGCTGTTTTTT. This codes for CASSYTGGYTGELFF.

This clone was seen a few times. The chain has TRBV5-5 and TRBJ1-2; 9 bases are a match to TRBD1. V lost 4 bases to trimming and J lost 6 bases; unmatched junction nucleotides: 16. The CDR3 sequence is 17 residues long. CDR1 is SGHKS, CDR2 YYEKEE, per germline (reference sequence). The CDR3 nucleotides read TGTGCCAGCAGCCAACAGGGACAGGGATTAAGAAGCGATGGCTACACCTTC. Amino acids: CASSQQGQGLRSDGYTF. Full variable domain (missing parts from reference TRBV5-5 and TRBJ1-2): DAGVTQSPTHLIKTRGQQVTLRCSPISGHKSVSWYQQVLGQGPQFIFQYYEKEERGRGNFPDRFSARQFPNYSSELNVNALLLGDSALYLCASSQQGQGLRSDGYTFGSGTRLTVV.

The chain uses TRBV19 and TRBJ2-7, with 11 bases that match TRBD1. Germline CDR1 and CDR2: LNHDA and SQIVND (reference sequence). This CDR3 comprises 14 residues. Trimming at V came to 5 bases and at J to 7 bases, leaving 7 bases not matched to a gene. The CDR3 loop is CASSPGQGVKEQYF. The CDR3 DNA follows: TGTGCCAGTAGTCCGGGACAGGGGGTAAAAGAGCAGTACTTC.

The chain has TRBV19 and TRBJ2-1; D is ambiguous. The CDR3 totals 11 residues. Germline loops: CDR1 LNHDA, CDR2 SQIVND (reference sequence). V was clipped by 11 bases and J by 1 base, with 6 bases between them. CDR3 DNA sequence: TGTGCCGCGAGGTCCTACAATGAGCAGTTCTTC. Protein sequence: CAARSYNEQFF.

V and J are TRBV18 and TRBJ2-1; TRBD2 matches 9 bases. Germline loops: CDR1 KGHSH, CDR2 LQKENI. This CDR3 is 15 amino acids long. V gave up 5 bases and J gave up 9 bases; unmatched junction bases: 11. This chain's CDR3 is CASSSVASGTSEQFF. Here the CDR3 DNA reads TGTGCCAGCTCATCCGTGGCTAGCGGGACATCTGAGCAGTTCTTC.

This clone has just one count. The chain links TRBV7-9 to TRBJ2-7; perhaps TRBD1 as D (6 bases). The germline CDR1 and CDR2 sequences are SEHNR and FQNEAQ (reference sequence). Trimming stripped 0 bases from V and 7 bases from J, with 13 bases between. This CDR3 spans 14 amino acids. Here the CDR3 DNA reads TGTGCCAGCAGCTTAGCGGGACACTCGGGAGAGCAGTACTTC. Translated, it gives CASSLAGHSGEQYF.

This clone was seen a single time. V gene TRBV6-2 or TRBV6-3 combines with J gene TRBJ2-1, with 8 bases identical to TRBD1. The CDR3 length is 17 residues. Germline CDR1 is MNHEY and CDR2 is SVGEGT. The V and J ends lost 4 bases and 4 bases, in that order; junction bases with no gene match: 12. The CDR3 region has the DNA TGTGCCAGCAGTTTCCCCCTGACAGGGGTTTCTTACAATGAGCAGTTCTTC. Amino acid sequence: CASSFPLTGVSYNEQFF.

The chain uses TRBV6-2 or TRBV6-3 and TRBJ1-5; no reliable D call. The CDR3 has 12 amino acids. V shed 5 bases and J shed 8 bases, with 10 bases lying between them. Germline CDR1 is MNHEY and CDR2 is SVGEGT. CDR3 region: CASSTGGKPQHF. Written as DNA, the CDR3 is TGTGCCAGCAGTACCGGAGGGAAGCCCCAGCATTTT.

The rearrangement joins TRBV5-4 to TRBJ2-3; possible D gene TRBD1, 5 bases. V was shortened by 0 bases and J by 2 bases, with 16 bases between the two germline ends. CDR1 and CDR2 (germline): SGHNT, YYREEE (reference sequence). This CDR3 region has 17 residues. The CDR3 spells CASSLALGRDSTDTQYF. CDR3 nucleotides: TGTGCCAGCAGCTTGGCCCTCGGCAGGGATTCCACAGATACGCAGTATTTT.

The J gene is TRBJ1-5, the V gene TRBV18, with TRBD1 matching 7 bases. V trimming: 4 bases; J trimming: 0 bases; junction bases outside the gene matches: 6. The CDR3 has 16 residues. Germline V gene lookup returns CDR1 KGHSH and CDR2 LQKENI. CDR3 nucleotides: TGTGCCAGCTCACAGGGACAGCCCTATAGCAATCAGCCCCAGCATTTT. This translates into CASSQGQPYSNQPQHF.